This T cell receptor beta chain was sequenced in a study of vaccination and CD4 T cells after COVID-19. Study-wide points: Relatively small numbers of convalescent patients were studied, with no early post-infection timepoints included.

Germline V gene sequence: CDR1 SGHNT, CDR2 YYREEE (reference sequence). Trimming cost V 0 bases and J 7 bases; bases outside gene matches: 11. The CDR3 is made up of 17 amino acids. On this clonotype itself: Its antigen is unidentified.

Once obtained from cultured CD4+ T cells, the DNA was sequenced using the Oncomine TCR Beta short-read assay. Each CDR3 protein gets one entry after TCRdb re-called the PCR reads with MiXCR. The data contain about 4,200 distinct CDR3 sequences, about a quarter of them singletons. Treatment indicated: roughly nine-day PBMC culture with coronavirus spike peptide pools or control peptides (ViraFEST assay). The chain carries TRBV5-4 and TRBJ2-3; 10 positions match TRBD2. This receptor was taken from a human donor who had recovered from COVID-19. Specimen: CD4+ T cells from blood, cultured in vitro. CDR3 amino acids: CASSLGGLAGAGNTQYF. CDR3 nucleotide sequence: TGTGCCAGCAGCTTGGGAGGTCTAGCGGGGGCTGGAAATACGCAGTATTTT.